This T cell receptor beta chain was obtained from a study of spatial heterogeneity in lung cancer. Noted time point: sample taken at primary tumor resection. TCRdb recomputed calls from the 5' RACE reads with MiXCR, one row per CDR3 protein. The sample gives about 7,000 distinct CDR3 sequences, more than 13% of which show up once; roughly 10% is in the top ten. Concerning this clonotype: What it binds is not known.

After removal of 0 bases from V and 0 bases from J, the junction contained 11 bases not matched to a gene. The germline gives CDR1 DFQATT, CDR2 SNEGSKA (reference sequence). The CDR3 totals 18 residues. General study findings and limits: In tumors, expanded intratumoral alpha and beta TCR counts tracked mutation counts. Ubiquitous expanded TCR counts tracked ubiquitous nonsynonymous mutations; regional expanded TCR counts tracked regional nonsynonymous mutations.

This TCR came from a female donor with early-stage non-small cell lung cancer. The sample was lung tumor tissue, taken at surgery. This chain connects TRBV20-1 to TRBJ2-4; 7 bases agree with TRBD1. CDR3 DNA: TGCAGTGCTAGAGACCGGGACAGTCGGGCTCTAGCCAAAAACATTCAGTACTTC. It specifies CSARDRDSRALAKNIQYF.